This T cell receptor (beta chain) derives from a study of T cell responses to AZD1222 COVID-19 vaccine. Germline values: CDR1 SGHAT, CDR2 FQNNGV. Trimming removed 4 bases at V and 6 bases at J, with 19 bases between. This CDR3 spans 15 amino acids. Of note for this clone: Its antigen remains unidentified.

This table comes from immunoSEQ multiplex PCR, and its TCRdb copy is limited to in-frame clones, with some not included. The sample yields approximately 150,000 clones, approximately 88% seen once. Findings and caveats of the study: Of the AZD1222 recipients, only five to seven were seropositive at baseline. The reported proportion of spike-specific TCRs targeting unmutated variant regions was nearly half.

This rearrangement joins TRBV11-2 to TRBJ2-7; D ambiguous. This TCR was sampled from an adult who received the MenACWY meningococcal vaccine as a control. Source: peripheral blood, taken 28 days after the second dose of the MenACWY control vaccine. Written as DNA, the CDR3 is TGTGCCAGCAGCTCTTGGGCGACCTCGTTAGCCGAGCAGTACTTC. Protein: CASSSWATSLAEQYF.